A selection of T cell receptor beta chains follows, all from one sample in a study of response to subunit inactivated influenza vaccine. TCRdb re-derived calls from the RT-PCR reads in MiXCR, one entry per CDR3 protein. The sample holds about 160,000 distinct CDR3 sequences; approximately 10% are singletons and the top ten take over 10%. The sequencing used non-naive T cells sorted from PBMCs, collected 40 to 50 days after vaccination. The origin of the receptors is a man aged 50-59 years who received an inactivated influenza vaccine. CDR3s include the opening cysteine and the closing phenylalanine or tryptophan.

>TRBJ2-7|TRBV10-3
CAIGSPGDNYEQYF
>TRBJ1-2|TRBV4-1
CASSQEWGGGYTF
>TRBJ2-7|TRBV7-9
CASSSDWRASSYEQYF
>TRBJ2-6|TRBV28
CASSFWQTAVSGANVLTF
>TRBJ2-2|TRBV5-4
CASSTRTSGISGELFF
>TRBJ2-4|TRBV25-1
CASSEGSRVRKNIQYF
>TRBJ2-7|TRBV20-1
CSARPRAPAGSYEQYF
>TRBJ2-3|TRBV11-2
CASSLVVGGPINTQYF
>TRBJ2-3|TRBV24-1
CATSERGGTDTQYF
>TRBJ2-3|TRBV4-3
CASSQMAWLGTDTQYF
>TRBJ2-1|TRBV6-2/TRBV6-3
CASSYSMSLAGASSYNEQFF
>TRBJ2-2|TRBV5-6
CASSLALGSGELFF
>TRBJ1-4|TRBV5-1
CASSPTRRSGEKLFF
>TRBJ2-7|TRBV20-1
CSARPELASLNYEQYF
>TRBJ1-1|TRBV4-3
CASSQSRGTEAFF
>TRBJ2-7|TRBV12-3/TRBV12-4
CASSPQVSYEQYF
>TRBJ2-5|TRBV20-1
CSASPGGQETQYF
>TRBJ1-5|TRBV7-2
CASSRRQGEGNQPQHF
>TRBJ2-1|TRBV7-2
CASSLISTVGSYNEQFF
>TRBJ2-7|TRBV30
CACNPTSGTGTYEQYF
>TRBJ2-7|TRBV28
CASSPPLEGLNYEQYF
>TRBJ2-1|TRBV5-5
CASSSHDRGRNEQFF
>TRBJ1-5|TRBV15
CATSRQGDHQPQHF
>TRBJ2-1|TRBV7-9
CASRRGARTGGNNEQFF
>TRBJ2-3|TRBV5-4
CASSLDGVNKHTQYF
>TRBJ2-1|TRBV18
CASSQGTQNEQFF
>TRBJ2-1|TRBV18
CASSPIRGQEYNEQFF
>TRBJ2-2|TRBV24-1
CATSLRQGRAGELFF
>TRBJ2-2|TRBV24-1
CATSWGGATNTGELFF
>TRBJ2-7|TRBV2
CASSSPLAGHSYEQYF
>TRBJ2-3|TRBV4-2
CASSPGTSGASPTDTQYF
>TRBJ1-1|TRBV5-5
CASSLVSGTGSEAFF
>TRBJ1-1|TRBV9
CASSLGQYYTEAFF
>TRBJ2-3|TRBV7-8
CASSFTPETGGYYDTQYF
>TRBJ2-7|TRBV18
CASSPNPGREYEQYF
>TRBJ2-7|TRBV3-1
CASSQGEGRIPYEQYF
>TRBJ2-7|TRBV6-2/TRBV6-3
CASSYSTNSGPEQYF
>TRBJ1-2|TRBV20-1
CQRGSENGYTF
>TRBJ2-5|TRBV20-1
CSAEVALETQYF
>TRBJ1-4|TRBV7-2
CASSLIGGFGEKLFF
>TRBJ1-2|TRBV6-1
CASSKQGAEAGYTF
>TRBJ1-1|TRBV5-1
CASSSQGTGGLNTEAFF
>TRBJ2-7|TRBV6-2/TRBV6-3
CASTSSYEQYF
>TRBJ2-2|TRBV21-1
CASSTGGAPGELFF